This T cell receptor (beta chain) was identified in a study of cytomegalovirus exposure and HLA in healthy donors. Points from the study as a whole: A highly shared variant cluster was judged a likely technical artifact.

The sample holds a few counts of this clone. Its antigen is still unknown. V was trimmed by 10 bases and J by 1 base, leaving 16 bases between them. This CDR3 spans 15 amino acids. Germline V gives CDR1 LNHDA, CDR2 SQIVND (reference sequence). It was with 60 Vbeta and 13 Jbeta primers that the PCR ran. The protocol was immunoSEQ multiplex PCR, while the TCRdb copy is restricted to in-frame clones and leaves out a portion. The repertoire holds around 76,000 clones, with roughly 70% as singletons. Material for sequencing was PBMCs. V usage is TRBV19 and J usage is TRBJ1-4; TRBD1 might be the D (5 bases). The TCR originated in a woman aged 45-65 years in good health and CMV-seropositive. Written as DNA, the CDR3 is TGTGCCACTGGTGCAGGGTTTTTAACTAATGAAAAACTGTTTTTT. It specifies CATGAGFLTNEKLFF.